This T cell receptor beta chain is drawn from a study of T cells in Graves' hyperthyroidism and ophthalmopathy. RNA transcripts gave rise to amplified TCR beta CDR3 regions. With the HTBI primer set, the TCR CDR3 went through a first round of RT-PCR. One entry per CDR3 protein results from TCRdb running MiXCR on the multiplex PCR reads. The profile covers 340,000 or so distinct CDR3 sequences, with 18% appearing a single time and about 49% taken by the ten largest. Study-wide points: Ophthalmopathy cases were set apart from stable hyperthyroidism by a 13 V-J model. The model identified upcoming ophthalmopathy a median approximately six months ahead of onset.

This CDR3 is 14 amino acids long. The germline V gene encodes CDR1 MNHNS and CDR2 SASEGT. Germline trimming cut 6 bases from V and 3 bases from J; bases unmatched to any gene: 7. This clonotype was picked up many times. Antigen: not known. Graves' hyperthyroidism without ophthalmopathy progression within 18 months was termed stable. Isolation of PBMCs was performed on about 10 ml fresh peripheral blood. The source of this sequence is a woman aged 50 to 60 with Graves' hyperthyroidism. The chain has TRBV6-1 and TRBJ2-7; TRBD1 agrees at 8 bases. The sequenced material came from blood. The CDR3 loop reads CASRISDRVYEQYF. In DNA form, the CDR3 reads TGTGCCAGCAGGATTTCGGACAGGGTCTACGAGCAGTACTTC.